This TCR beta chain was captured in a study of cytomegalovirus exposure and HLA in healthy donors. The wider study: Of approximately 400 genotyped donors, more than 75% clustered with self-reported Caucasian donors. Regarding the study as a whole: Within the data, a cluster of highly shared sequence variants was likely a sequencing artifact.

Looked up from germline, CDR1 is SGHAT and CDR2 is FQNNGV. This CDR3 is built from 14 residues. The V end lost 5 bases, the J end lost 7 bases, and 12 bases lay between the germline ends. The PCR made use of 60 Vbeta and 13 Jbeta primers. Sequenced by immunoSEQ multiplex PCR; TCRdb stores in-frame clones only, minus some. The sample contains 95,000 or so clones, over 70% of which appear only once. A note on this clone: Antigen specificity is unknown.

Donors had nominal health at sampling but likely had unrecorded immune exposures. The receptor was isolated from a woman aged 40 to 50 in good health and CMV-seronegative. This chain connects TRBV11-2 to TRBJ1-6, with a weak D call TRBD1 (6 bases). Source material: PBMCs. CDR3 residues: CASSLGGGNSPLHF. In DNA form, the CDR3 reads TGTGCCAGCAGCCTAGGGGGGGGCAATTCACCCCTCCACTTT.